This is a list of T cell receptor beta chains from one sample in a study of cytomegalovirus exposure and HLA in healthy donors. Measured with immunoSEQ multiplex PCR; TCRdb has only the in-frame clones, and not every one. Here the sample spans 100,000 to 150,000 clones, around 79% being singletons. Sequencing was carried out using PBMCs. The receptor set was obtained from a middle-aged woman in good health and CMV-seronegative. Each CDR3 is given with its conserved first and last residue. Fields, in order: J gene, clone size, V gene, D gene, CDR3 protein, CDR3 DNA. D genes are given only for firm matches. Clone size is not always given. Where it is, it says once, few, many or a class for expanded clones.

j_call: TRBJ2-7; clone_size: few; v_call: TRBV28; d_call: NA; cdr3_aa: CASTFFGNPYEQYF; cdr3_nt: TGTGCCAGCACCTTTTTCGGGAATCCCTACGAGCAGTACTTC
j_call: TRBJ1-1; clone_size: few; v_call: TRBV6-5; d_call: TRBD1; cdr3_aa: CASSRGTGVTEAFF; cdr3_nt: TGTGCCAGCAGTAGAGGCACAGGGGTGACTGAAGCTTTCTTT
j_call: TRBJ1-1; clone_size: NA; v_call: TRBV28; d_call: TRBD1; cdr3_aa: CASSLGAGGRTEAFF; cdr3_nt: TGTGCCAGCAGTTTGGGGGCAGGGGGCCGGACTGAAGCTTTCTTT
j_call: TRBJ2-7; clone_size: NA; v_call: TRBV7-9; d_call: TRBD2; cdr3_aa: CASSLRGTSYEQYF; cdr3_nt: TGTGCCAGCAGCTTGCGGGGGACCTCCTACGAGCAGTACTTC
j_call: TRBJ2-1; clone_size: once; v_call: TRBV9; d_call: TRBD2; cdr3_aa: CASSSRAREGNEQFF; cdr3_nt: TGTGCCAGCAGCTCCAGAGCCAGGGAGGGCAATGAGCAGTTCTTC
j_call: TRBJ2-7; clone_size: NA; v_call: TRBV4-3; d_call: TRBD2; cdr3_aa: CASSQDRPLPGLIYEQYF; cdr3_nt: TGCGCCAGCAGCCAAGATCGGCCACTACCGGGACTAATTTACGAGCAGTACTTC
j_call: TRBJ2-1; clone_size: few; v_call: TRBV4-1; d_call: NA; cdr3_aa: CASSQGRAAGSINEQFF; cdr3_nt: TGCGCCAGCAGCCAGGGCCGGGCGGCGGGATCAATAAATGAGCAGTTCTTC
j_call: TRBJ1-1; clone_size: NA; v_call: TRBV18; d_call: NA; cdr3_aa: CASRLGGRWTEAFF; cdr3_nt: TGTGCCAGCCGTCTCGGGGGGCGTTGGACTGAAGCTTTCTTT
j_call: TRBJ2-3; clone_size: NA; v_call: TRBV27; d_call: TRBD1; cdr3_aa: CASRRQTGGSTDTQYF; cdr3_nt: TGTGCCAGCAGGCGGCAAACAGGGGGTTCGACAGATACGCAGTATTTT
j_call: TRBJ2-7; clone_size: NA; v_call: TRBV7-6; d_call: NA; cdr3_aa: CASSLAGDIYEQYF; cdr3_nt: TGTGCCAGCAGCTTAGCGGGAGATATCTACGAGCAGTACTTC
j_call: TRBJ1-2; clone_size: NA; v_call: TRBV7-9; d_call: NA; cdr3_aa: CASSLLQAYGYTF; cdr3_nt: TGTGCCAGCAGCTTATTACAGGCCTATGGCTACACCTTC
j_call: TRBJ2-5; clone_size: NA; v_call: TRBV5-6; d_call: TRBD1; cdr3_aa: CASSPGQSQETQYF; cdr3_nt: TGTGCCAGCAGCCCGGGACAGAGCCAAGAGACCCAGTACTTC
j_call: TRBJ1-3; clone_size: NA; v_call: TRBV11-3; d_call: NA; cdr3_aa: CASSLGSGSGNTIYF; cdr3_nt: TGTGCCAGCAGCTTAGGGTCCGGGTCCGGAAACACCATATATTTT
j_call: TRBJ2-7; clone_size: NA; v_call: TRBV28; d_call: TRBD1; cdr3_aa: CASSSTGTDLVYEQYF; cdr3_nt: TGTGCCAGCAGTTCGACCGGGACAGACCTCGTATACGAGCAGTACTTC
j_call: TRBJ2-1; clone_size: NA; v_call: TRBV7-8; d_call: NA; cdr3_aa: CASSFSIAVRSYNEQFF; cdr3_nt: TGTGCCAGCAGCTTTTCCATAGCGGTCCGCTCCTACAATGAGCAGTTCTTC
j_call: TRBJ2-1; clone_size: NA; v_call: TRBV13; d_call: TRBD1; cdr3_aa: CASTPYRGREQFF; cdr3_nt: TGTGCCAGCACGCCATACAGGGGACGGGAGCAGTTCTTC
j_call: TRBJ2-2; clone_size: NA; v_call: TRBV6-4; d_call: TRBD2; cdr3_aa: CASRELAGGTGELFF; cdr3_nt: TGTGCCAGCAGAGAACTAGCGGGAGGCACCGGGGAGCTGTTTTTT
j_call: TRBJ2-7; clone_size: NA; v_call: TRBV11-2; d_call: NA; cdr3_aa: CASSASPGVNYEQYF; cdr3_nt: TGTGCCAGCAGCGCATCTCCCGGGGTCAACTACGAGCAGTACTTC
j_call: TRBJ1-5; clone_size: once; v_call: TRBV11-1; d_call: NA; cdr3_aa: CASSLDPDQPQHF; cdr3_nt: TGTGCCAGCAGCTTAGACCCGGATCAGCCCCAGCATTTT
j_call: TRBJ2-7; clone_size: once; v_call: TRBV9; d_call: NA; cdr3_aa: CASSVAPGTPYEQYF; cdr3_nt: TGTGCCAGCAGCGTAGCCCCAGGAACCCCCTACGAGCAGTACTTC
j_call: TRBJ1-2; clone_size: few; v_call: TRBV28; d_call: NA; cdr3_aa: CASRIQGNYGYTF; cdr3_nt: TGTGCCAGCAGAATACAGGGAAACTATGGCTACACCTTC
j_call: TRBJ2-1; clone_size: NA; v_call: TRBV5-8; d_call: TRBD2; cdr3_aa: CASSLGLAGLDEQFF; cdr3_nt: TGTGCCAGCAGCTTGGGACTAGCGGGGCTGGATGAGCAGTTCTTC